The 19 T cell receptor beta chains given below trace back to one sample, sequenced in a study of CD8 T cells in ankylosing spondylitis. TCRdb re-called the 5' RACE reads with MiXCR, one entry per CDR3 protein. The sample has 150,000 to 200,000 distinct CDR3 sequences; about 9.9% are singletons. The specimen sequenced was blood, either unsorted or a sorted T cell fraction (not recorded which). The receptor set was obtained from a male donor with ankylosing spondylitis or in good health (not recorded which).

The sample holds many counts of this clonotype. The chain combines TRBV27 with TRBJ1-2, with unresolved D. The CDR3 consists of 13 residues. V shed 6 bases and J shed 8 bases, with 16 bases lying between them. Germline CDR1 reads MNHEY; CDR2 reads SMNVEV (reference sequence). DNA of the CDR3: TGTGCCAGCAGCATATCGGCGGGGAACGGCTACACCTTC. This sequence encodes CASSISAGNGYTF.

This clonotype has a handful of counts. V usage is TRBV12-3 or TRBV12-4 and J usage is TRBJ2-3; TRBD2 aligns across 13 bases. The CDR3 has 17 residues. V lost 5 bases to trimming and J lost 2 bases; unmatched junction nucleotides: 7. This CDR3 reads CASSPTGTSGVTDTQYF. CDR3 in DNA: TGTGCCAGCAGTCCCACCGGGACTAGCGGGGTCACAGATACGCAGTATTTT.

This clonotype was detected many times. The CDR3, as DNA: TGCGCCAGCAGCTTGGAACCGAAGCAGTACTTC. Protein sequence: CASSLEPKQYF. This sequence joins TRBV5-1 and TRBJ2-7; D unclear. Germline assignment: CDR1 SGHRS and CDR2 YFSETQ. V lost 0 bases and J 8 bases, leaving 6 bases between the germline ends. CDR3 length: 11 residues.

This sequence joins TRBV27 and TRBJ1-5, with D unclear. V dropped 7 bases and J dropped 3 bases, with 7 bases sitting between them. This CDR3 is built from 12 residues. The germline gives CDR1 MNHEY, CDR2 SMNVEV (reference sequence). CDR3 bases: TGTGCCAGCAACCAGGACAATCAGCCCCAGCATTTT. As protein: CASNQDNQPQHF.

The sample holds many counts of this clonotype. V and J are TRBV20-1 and TRBJ2-5; D possibly corresponds to TRBD2 (6 bases). V lost 2 bases to trimming and J lost 4 bases, with 23 bases between them. Germline CDR1 reads DFQATT; CDR2 reads SNEGSKA (reference sequence). CDR3 size: 17 residues. The CDR3 DNA is TGCAGTGCTAGATCGATTGCGCTGGGACTGCGGGGAGAGACCCAGTACTTC. Translating it yields CSARSIALGLRGETQYF.

This clonotype was counted only a few times. V and J are TRBV11-2 and TRBJ1-2, with D perhaps TRBD1 (5 bases). V lost 1 base and J lost 7, with 19 bases in between. Germline V gene data show CDR1 as SGHAT and CDR2 as FQNNGV. The CDR3 has 16 residues. In nucleotides, the CDR3 is TGTGCCAGCAGCTTAGGGCTCCCCGGCAGGGTGGTTGGCTACACCTTC. Translated, it gives CASSLGLPGRVVGYTF.

This clonotype was picked up many times. The rearrangement links TRBV7-2 to TRBJ2-2; possibly TRBD2 for D (5 bases). Germline CDR1 SGHTA, CDR2 FQGNSA. V gave up 5 bases and J gave up 8 bases, with 9 bases separating them. CDR3 length: 12 amino acids. The CDR3 loop is CASSQTGGELFF. For the CDR3, the DNA is TGTGCCAGCAGCCAAACGGGGGGGGAGCTGTTTTTT.

This clonotype appeared many times. This chain uses TRBV20-1 with TRBJ2-5; 7 nucleotides agree with TRBD1. V gave up 0 bases and J gave up 4 bases; unmatched junction bases: 5. Germline-derived CDR1 and CDR2 are DFQATT and SNEGSKA (reference sequence). The CDR3 spans 14 residues. The CDR3 DNA is TGCAGTGCTAGAGAGTGGCAGGGGGTAGAGACCCAGTACTTC. Residues: CSAREWQGVETQYF.

This clonotype appeared many times. The chain carries TRBV3-1 and TRBJ2-1; D is uncertain. The V end lost 1 base, the J end lost 8 bases, and 15 bases lay between the germline ends. From germline, CDR1 is LGHDT and CDR2 YNNKEL (reference sequence). This CDR3 comprises 15 residues. The CDR3 DNA sequence: TGTGCCAGCAGCCAAGTCGACCGCCCCCGGGATGAGCAGTTCTTC. It encodes CASSQVDRPRDEQFF.

This clonotype was recorded a few times. The genes are TRBV27 and TRBJ2-7; 12 nucleotides line up with TRBD2. The CDR3 contains 16 residues. Trimming removed 5 bases from V and 1 base from J; junction bases left unmatched: 6. Germline V lookup: CDR1 MNHEY, CDR2 SMNVEV (reference sequence). CDR3 in amino acids: CASSAGLAGSSYEQYF. For the CDR3, the DNA is TGTGCCAGCAGTGCCGGACTAGCGGGAAGTTCCTACGAGCAGTACTTC.

In regard to this clonotype: Possible read error: a much larger clone is one base away. The J gene is TRBJ1-5, the V gene TRBV1; TRBD1, the table's D call, was not compared with the DNA. TRBV1 is a pseudogene locus. There are 16 residues in the CDR3. The CDR3 DNA follows: TGCACCAGCAGTTTACAGGGGGCCCGGAACAATCAGCCCCAGCATTTT. This gives the protein CTSSLQGARNNQPQHF.

This clonotype turned up a few times. The chain couples TRBV7-9 to TRBJ1-5, with 9 bases identical to TRBD1. Germline V gene data show CDR1 as SEHNR and CDR2 as FQNEAQ (reference sequence). The CDR3 extends over 15 amino acids. With V trimmed by 5 bases and J by 2 bases, 4 bases remained unmatched. CDR3 amino acids: CASSEQGAGNQPQHF. As DNA, the CDR3 is TGTGCCAGCAGCGAACAGGGGGCCGGCAATCAGCCCCAGCATTTT.

This clonotype has a handful of counts. This chain connects TRBV20-1 to TRBJ2-1; 9 bases map to TRBD2. Unmatched junction bases numbered 7, after V lost 6 bases and J lost 1 base. CDR3 length: 15 residues. Germline loops: CDR1 DFQATT, CDR2 SNEGSKA (reference sequence). The CDR3 DNA follows: TGCAGTGCCACCGTTCTAGCGGGGTCCTACAATGAGCAGTTCTTC. Protein: CSATVLAGSYNEQFF.

At least ten counts were recorded for this clonotype. DNA for the CDR3: TGTGCCAGCAGCCGCGTCGGGGGGGCGAACACTGAAGCTTTCTTT. Its protein is CASSRVGGANTEAFF. This chain links TRBV3-1 with TRBJ1-1, with a possible D match to TRBD1 (6 bases). With 4 bases removed from V and 1 base from J, the gap between germline ends came to 13 bases. This CDR3 is 15 amino acids long. Germline-derived CDR1 and CDR2 are LGHDT and YNNKEL (reference sequence).

Concerning this clonotype itself: A much larger clone differs by one base, so this may be a read error. V is TRBV7-8 and J is TRBJ2-4; the D gene is possibly TRBD2 (5 bases). CDR3 length: 15 residues. Germline V lookup: CDR1 SGHVS, CDR2 FQNEAQ. The CDR3 reads CASSDRGLAKNIQHF. The CDR3 DNA sequence: TGTGCCAGCAGCGACCGGGGTCTAGCCAAAAACATTCAGCACTTC.

Many counts were recorded for this clonotype. The chain couples TRBV9 to TRBJ2-1, with TRBD2 matching 13 bases. V was clipped by 2 bases and J by 10 bases; unmatched bases: 6. CDR1 and CDR2 from the germline V gene are SGDLS and YYNGEE. The CDR3 is made up of 15 amino acids. As DNA, the CDR3 is TGTGCCAGCAGCGTTGGACTAGCGGGAGTGAGGGAGCAGTTCTTC. It is translated as CASSVGLAGVREQFF. Based on the CDR3 plus reference TRBV9 and TRBJ2-1, the full variable domain is DSGVTQTPKHLITATGQRVTLRCSPRSGDLSVYWYQQSLDQGLQFLIQYYNGEERAKGNILERFSAQQFPDLHSELNLSSLELGDSALYFCASSVGLAGVREQFFGPGTRLTVL.

This clonotype was seen a single time. A read error may explain this, as a much larger clone is one base away. This chain joins TRBV24-1 and TRBJ2-7; a possible D gene is TRBD1 (6 bases). The CDR3 totals 15 residues. The germline V gene encodes CDR1 KGHDR and CDR2 SFDVKD. The CDR3 protein is CAASDLQGGRYEQYF. The CDR3, as DNA: TGTGCCGCCAGTGATTTACAGGGCGGCCGCTACGAGCAGTACTTC.

The chain links TRBV5-5 to TRBJ2-7; D is unresolved. CDR1 is SGHKS, CDR2 YYEKEE, per germline (reference sequence). V dropped 7 bases and J dropped 2 bases, with 13 bases sitting between them. There are 13 residues in the CDR3. CDR3 residues: CASQNDGPYEQYF. The CDR3, as DNA: TGTGCCAGCCAGAACGACGGCCCCTACGAGCAGTACTTC.

The CDR3 sequence is CASSPGLGVSYQETQYF. CDR3 nucleotide sequence: TGTGCCAGCAGCCCCGGGCTCGGGGTTTCGTACCAAGAGACCCAGTACTTC. This chain joins TRBV4-2 and TRBJ2-5, with D possibly TRBD2 on 5 matching bases. The V end was cut by 4 bases, the J end by 0 bases, with 18 bases between. The CDR3 spans 17 residues. Germline values: CDR1 LGHNA, CDR2 YNFKEQ.